The T cell receptor (beta chain) described here comes from a study of cytomegalovirus exposure and HLA in healthy donors (dated by TCRdb to 2015 to 2018). Regarding the research as a whole: According to an earlier analysis of a few hundred of the donors, some 180 million T cells yielded approximately 120 million unique TCR beta sequences and about 300 Gb of sequence data. About 300 gigabases of sequencing data and tens of millions of unique TCR sequences were included in an early release covering around 650 HLA-typed donors. Among the roughly 390 genotyped donors, roughly 80% belonged to the genetic ancestry cluster associated with self-reported Caucasian donors. The study aimed to test whether cataloging public T cell receptors could reveal signatures of past pathogen exposure. The study profiled the T cell repertoires of 500 to 800 subjects by immunosequencing and related them to cytomegalovirus serostatus. In addition to the first cohort of about 650 subjects, a separate validation cohort of around 110 different subjects was used. To predict cytomegalovirus infection status, the study brought together high-throughput TCR immunosequencing, statistical association of individual TCRs with disease status, and machine learning. To study patterns of TCR occurrence, a later analysis re-analyzed previously published TCR beta repertoires from more than 550 donors and added high-resolution HLA genotyping. In the later analysis, no new phenotypic data were used to find candidate immune exposures; instead, reliance was placed on TCR beta sequences and their occurrence across donors. To decide whether each TCR beta V gene segment behaved as functional or pseudogenic, an earlier analysis of over 500 of the donors relied on high-throughput TCR beta sequencing. Alongside the repertoire data, information on donor age, sex, ethnicity and CMV serostatus was compiled. A later genetic analysis took genome-wide SNP genotypes for 398 of the 666 donors and used that subset as a discovery cohort. Every discovery cohort repertoire had been produced on one sequencing platform. Class I and class II HLA loci were covered by the typing at four-digit resolution. The number of typed donors differed by locus: roughly 620-640 for A, B, C, DRB1 and DQB1; 522 for DQA1; about 600 for DPA1; and roughly 490 for DPB1. About five DR-DQ haplotypes were handled as single units for association and clustering because linkage in the cohort was strong. Among around 400 genotyped donors of the cohort, an average of approximately 240,000 unique TCR beta nucleotide sequences was sequenced per donor, of which approximately 18% were non-productive.

Worth noting for this clone: It lacks a known antigen. No base qualities exist here, and no much larger clone lies one base off it.

The germline V gene specifies MGHRA as CDR1 and YSYEKL as CDR2. The CDR3 goes from the cysteine to the phenylalanine over 15 residues. Left in the record is the CDR3 DNA by itself, 45 bases read in frame from the first base. V is cut back by 3 bases and J by 5 bases, with 4 bases in the junction unmatched. Libraries came from the immunoSEQ multiplex PCR assay. The multiplex PCR relied on a mix of 60 forward primers for TCR Vbeta segments and 13 reverse primers for TCR Jbeta segments. Amplification of the CDR3 region of rearranged TCR beta genes was performed with a multiplex PCR assay on genomic DNA. On the Illumina HiSeq System, the amplified TCR beta libraries were sequenced as 87-base-pair reads. For the original study's pipeline: A later analysis tallied around 82 million unique TCR beta chains across the 550 to 850 repertoires, and about 12 million of those chains were shared by two or more donors. A nearest-neighbor algorithm error-corrected the raw reads and collapsed the reads into unique sequences, merging closely related sequences to remove PCR and sequencing errors. To assign V, D and J gene segments, CDR3 sequences were aligned to IMGT reference sequences. For a sequence to be retained, a match of at least six nucleotides was required to both a V gene segment and a J gene segment. A rearrangement counted as productive if the CDR3 had no stop codons and remained in frame with V and J, and every other rearrangement counted as non-productive. Following IMGT convention, CDR3 was defined as the stretch from the second conserved V-encoded cysteine to the conserved J-encoded phenylalanine. The earlier analysis of roughly 590 of the donors excluded sequences that lacked an unambiguous match to a single V gene segment. In an earlier analysis of 587 of the donors, V segments were called functional above 56.7% productive rearrangements and were called segregating when the between-donor standard deviation exceeded 5%. A statistical classification framework was built for diagnosing cytomegalovirus status from the catalog of TCR beta chain sequences. In a later analysis, TCR nucleotide sequences were compared against IMGT/GENE-DB human TR gene sequences so that V and J genes could be assigned. In a later analysis, CDR3 sequences and most-parsimonious VDJ recombination scenarios were assigned using the TCRdist pipeline. In a later analysis, each TCR beta chain was defined by its CDR3 amino acid sequence together with its V-gene family, and reads without a unique V-gene family were excluded. In a later analysis, 550 to 650 highly shared, low-generation-probability nucleotide sequences were removed to address suspected cross-contamination and a sequencing artifact. In a later analysis, a clonal expansion index for each public chain was calculated from normalized within-repertoire ranks of inferred template counts. In a later analysis, generation probabilities were computed using a VDJ recombination model fitted to out-of-frame rearrangements, and the results were checked against IGoR. In a later analysis, hypergeometric tests were used to score TCR-TCR, TCR-HLA and TCR-CMV co-occurrence, with a repertoire-size bias correction applied to TCR pairs. In a later analysis, false discovery rates were estimated by permuting HLA or CMV assignments 20 times. In a later analysis, co-occurring TCRs were grouped using DBSCAN, and TCRdist sequence similarity was added for clustering within HLA-allele-positive subsets. Repertoires with fewer than 30,000 or more than 120,000 public chains, plus five repertoires with anomalous nucleotide sharing, were excluded from co-occurrence clustering. TCRdb took this table from immuneACCESS and kept in-frame rearrangements with V and J called. Such tables lack part of the clones; where checked against another copy, unresolved V genes explain under half of the gap, and the rest is unexplained. The DNA gave D and trimming, while V, J and clone size come from that table. For this sample there are approximately 190,000 clones; roughly 68% appear just once. Of the sample, less than 3% falls within the top ten clones.

Results and caveats for the whole study, not just this receptor: Compared with equally common non-associated chains, HLA-associated TCR beta chains in a later analysis were more clonally expanded and had lower generation probabilities. Broadly in line with IMGT annotations, most TCR beta V segments showed up in productive rearrangements about 87% or about 30% of the time in an earlier analysis of 587 of the donors. An association between a missense DCLRE1C variant and V-gene and J-gene trimming of TCR beta chains was found in a later genetic analysis and replicated in an independent cohort. It was suggested by the authors that the approach could potentially be generalized to other disease states and immunological phenotypes. In a later analysis, most CMV-associated TCR beta chains were found to appear HLA-restricted, with HLA associations seemingly driven largely by CMV exposure. Linkage disequilibrium might explain the correlated functional status among segregating V segments, but an unknown experimental factor could not be excluded. Because HLA typing was unavailable for some donors at each locus, only the typed subset was used in association tests. A later genetic analysis reported fewer N-insertions in productive TCRs among donors in an Asian-associated ancestry cluster than the roughly 690-donor mean. According to a later analysis, parvovirus B19, influenza, CMV and Epstein-Barr virus appeared linked to several top co-occurrence clusters. Most TCR sequences were observed very rarely across donors, whereas some public TCRs were present in many individuals. In a later analysis, TCR association rates were found to vary across HLA loci, with the most associated TCRs seen for DRB1 alleles and the fewest for HLA-C alleles. The 87-base-pair reads could not distinguish some IMGT-functional V segments, including TRBV6-2 and TRBV6-3, so those segments were excluded. A further reported finding was that TCR beta sequences accurately predicted the HLA-A and HLA-B alleles for most subjects in the first cohort. A few of the identified cytomegalovirus-associated TCR beta chains were confirmed in vitro to be specific for cytomegalovirus antigens. In a later analysis, over 15,000 TCR beta sequences were associated with specific HLA alleles at a false discovery rate of 0.05. CMV serostatus was the only immune exposure information available for the cohort. In the study, 150 to 200 TCR beta chains were listed as associated with cytomegalovirus. The earlier analysis of almost 600 of the donors excluded around 17 rarely observed V segments, including chromosome 9 orphons, because counts were too low. Assigning TCR associations to individual alleles was difficult when HLA alleles, especially DR and DQ, strongly co-occurred. A cluster of highly shared sequence variants was judged likely to represent a technical artifact of the sequencing pipeline. The classifier was reported to diagnose cytomegalovirus status with high specificity and sensitivity in both the original cohort and the validation cohort. Sequencing depth was assumed to be roughly uniform across donors in the presence/absence analyses, though that assumption may not hold. This cohort had only TCR beta chains sequenced, and the lack of alpha or paired-chain data limited which features could be detected.

The cohort comprised some 680 healthy bone marrow donors. All cohort members were sampled while nominally healthy, although unrecorded immune exposures were likely present. The donor tested CMV seropositive, placing the donor among the roughly 300 seropositive members of the cohort. A peripheral blood sample was provided by each donor, and peripheral blood mononuclear cells were used for TCR beta sequencing. The Qiagen DNeasy Blood Extraction Kit was used to extract genomic DNA from the blood cell samples. Source material: PBMCs. The clonotype originates from a man aged 35-49 years in good health and CMV-seropositive. The chain uses TRBV4-1 and TRBJ2-1; TRBD2 matches 10 bases in the middle. CDR3 sequence: CASSHPSGGHNEQFF. The bases read TGCGCCAGCAGCCACCCTAGCGGGGGCCACAATGAGCAGTTCTTC.